These 28 T cell receptor beta chains were sequenced from one sample in a study of blood T cell repertoires in COVID-19 (dated by TCRdb to about 2020). Library preparation employed the immunoSEQ multiplex PCR assay. The immuneACCESS repertoire file appears here via TCRdb, limited to in-frame rearrangements. These files lack a portion of the clones; in checked studies, under half of the deficit traces to unresolved V genes, and the cause of the others is not known. Recorded for this sample are fewer than 450,000 clones; approximately 88% of them occurred a single time. The top ten constitute around an eighth of the sample. The sequenced sample was peripheral blood. The receptors were gathered from a woman aged 45-59 years with COVID-19, enrolled during active disease.

This clone has just one count. The CDR3 sequence: CASSPLGRDTEAFF. The CDR3 nucleotides are TGTGCCAGCAGTCCCCTAGGCAGGGACACTGAAGCTTTCTTT. The chain has TRBV14 and TRBJ1-1, with TRBD1 as a possible D gene (5 bases). The CDR3 has 14 residues. Germline CDR1 SGHDN, CDR2 FVKESK. The germline V and J ends were trimmed by 6 bases and 3 bases, with 14 bases remaining between them.

The genes are TRBV6-5 and TRBJ1-4; no clear D. Trimming removed 7 bases from V and 3 bases from J, with 12 bases in between. Germline CDR1 MNHEY, CDR2 SVGAGI. The CDR3 covers 14 residues. CDR3 nucleotide sequence: TGTGCCAGCATTGGACTGCCTGCTAATGAAAAACTGTTTTTT. Protein sequence: CASIGLPANEKLFF.

This chain joins TRBV6-5 and TRBJ2-3; maybe TRBD2 (6 bases). Germline loops: CDR1 MNHEY, CDR2 SVGAGI. The V end was cut by 5 bases, the J end by 6 bases, with 12 bases between. This CDR3 is built from 13 residues. Written as DNA, the CDR3 is TGTGCCAGCAGTAGACGAGGGACTGATACGCAGTATTTT. Protein: CASSRRGTDTQYF.

This chain links TRBV28 with TRBJ1-2; 8 bases align to TRBD1. The CDR3 has 16 amino acids. V shed 5 bases and J 2 bases; nucleotides not matched to a gene: 10. The germline CDR1 and CDR2 sequences are MDHEN and SYDVKM. CDR3 loop: CASSLTGQALNYGYTF. CDR3 nucleotide sequence: TGTGCCAGCAGTCTTACGGGACAGGCGTTAAACTATGGCTACACCTTC.

The chain joins TRBV27 to TRBJ1-2; no clear D gene. V lost 5 bases and J 8 bases, leaving 15 bases between the germline ends. CDR3 length: 13 residues. CDR1 MNHEY and CDR2 SMNVEV come from the germline V gene (reference sequence). The DNA for the CDR3 is TGTGCCAGCAGTGCCCCCCAAGACAAGGGCTACACCTTC. Protein product: CASSAPQDKGYTF.

V usage is TRBV7-2 and J usage is TRBJ2-7; TRBD2 matches at 8 bases. V shed 3 bases and J 4 bases; nucleotides not matched to a gene: 5. The V gene's germline CDR1 is SGHTA and CDR2 FQGNSA. The CDR3 length is 14 residues. The CDR3 reads CASSFNGGAYEQYF. The CDR3 DNA is TGTGCCAGCAGCTTCAACGGGGGGGCATACGAGCAGTACTTC.

The gene calls are TRBV28 and TRBJ2-7, with 8 nucleotides matching TRBD1. V gave up 6 bases and J gave up 2 bases; unmatched junction bases: 6. Germline V gene lookup returns CDR1 MDHEN and CDR2 SYDVKM. The CDR3 contains 14 residues. Written as DNA, the CDR3 is TGTGCCAGCAGCTCCCCGGGACAGGCCTACGAGCAGTACTTC. Its translation is CASSSPGQAYEQYF.

The chain has TRBV6-6 and TRBJ1-5; weak D call: TRBD1 (5 bases). The CDR3 sequence is 15 residues long. The germline V and J ends were trimmed by 5 bases and 7 bases, with 18 bases remaining between them. In germline, CDR1 is MNHNY, CDR2 SVGAGI (reference sequence). In DNA, the CDR3 is TGTGCCAGCAGTAATCCTCCATGGGGGAGGCAGCCCCAGCATTTT. It is translated as CASSNPPWGRQPQHF.

A single count supports this clone. The chain couples TRBV19 to TRBJ1-2; 11 bases are shared with TRBD1. The CDR3 runs 14 residues. The germline CDR1 and CDR2 sequences are LNHDA and SQIVND (reference sequence). With 7 bases clipped from V and 4 bases from J, the junction kept 5 bases outside the gene matches. In nucleotides, the CDR3 is TGTGCCAGTAACCTTGGACAGGGGGCCTATGGCTACACCTTC. Protein: CASNLGQGAYGYTF.

J is TRBJ2-2 and V is TRBV29-1; TRBD2 aligns across 10 bases. The CDR3 length is 17 residues. The junction had 5 bases not matched to a gene; V was cut back by 1 base and J by 0 bases. The germline V gene has CDR1 SQVTM and CDR2 ANQGSEA. The CDR3 sequence: CSVEAPSGGTNTGELFF. CDR3 bases: TGCAGCGTTGAAGCACCTAGCGGGGGAACGAACACCGGGGAGCTGTTTTTT.

This sequence joins TRBV19 and TRBJ2-1; 8 nucleotides align to TRBD2. The CDR3 loop spans 15 amino acids. Germline values: CDR1 LNHDA, CDR2 SQIVND (reference sequence). V trimming: 3 bases; J trimming: 9 bases; junction bases outside the gene matches: 10. The CDR3, as DNA: TGTGCCAGTAGTATCTTCCCCGGGGGGGTCGGTGAGCAGTTCTTC. Translation: CASSIFPGGVGEQFF.

The V gene is TRBV18, the J gene TRBJ1-2; D remains ambiguous. The CDR3 totals 12 residues. Germline-derived CDR1 and CDR2 are KGHSH and LQKENI. V lost 3 bases and J 7 bases, leaving 9 bases between the germline ends. In nucleotides, the CDR3 is TGTGCCAGCTCACCCGGACTGGCTGGCTACACCTTC. This codes for CASSPGLAGYTF.

The chain joins TRBV19 to TRBJ1-2, with TRBD1 matching over 8 bases. Germline V gives CDR1 LNHDA, CDR2 SQIVND (reference sequence). V trimming: 7 bases; J trimming: 1 base; junction bases outside the gene matches: 17. The CDR3 sequence is 18 residues long. Here the CDR3 DNA reads TGTGCCAGTACCCCCTGGGAGGGGGGGACAGGTCATAACTATGGCTACACCTTC. Its protein is CASTPWEGGTGHNYGYTF.

This clone turned up a few times. Other DNA variants within this sample encode the same CDR3. The chain uses TRBV2 and TRBJ2-3; D call uncertain. V was pared by 5 bases and J by 9 bases, with 9 bases between. The germline V gene encodes CDR1 SNHLY and CDR2 FYNNEI. The CDR3 sequence is 11 residues long. This chain's CDR3 is CASSSGSTQYF. As DNA, the CDR3 is TGTGCCAGCAGTTCCGGGTCGACGCAGTATTTT.

This clone was recorded only once. CDR3 in amino acids: CASSGAHYRENTEAFF. As DNA, the CDR3 is TGTGCCAGCAGTGGAGCTCACTACAGGGAGAACACTGAAGCTTTCTTT. The rearrangement uses TRBV2 and TRBJ1-1; the D gene is possibly TRBD1 (6 bases). V was cut by 4 bases and J by 1 base, with 16 bases left in between. The germline gives CDR1 SNHLY, CDR2 FYNNEI. The CDR3 is 16 amino acids.

Concerning this clone: One junction end does not reproduce the germline sequence, and a read error may be involved. The CDR3 coding sequence is TGCAGCGCTGAAGGAGACCGGGGAGTAGGCTATGGCTACACCTTC. This codes for CSAEGDRGVGYGYTF. The rearrangement joins TRBV29-1 to TRBJ1-2; D is unresolved. This CDR3 spans 15 amino acids. The V gene's germline CDR1 is SQVTM and CDR2 ANQGSEA.

The chain couples TRBV10-1 to TRBJ1-1, with D uncertain. Trimming left V 0 bases short and J 4 bases short, with 9 bases between. The CDR3 is made up of 14 amino acids. The V gene's germline CDR1 is WNHNN and CDR2 SYGVQD (reference sequence). The CDR3 loop is CASSESRRTTEAFF. CDR3 nucleotide sequence: TGCGCCAGCAGTGAGTCCCGGAGGACCACTGAAGCTTTCTTT.

The chain employs TRBV14 and TRBJ2-5, with TRBD1 matching 8 bases. The CDR3 is 17 residues long. Germline values: CDR1 SGHDN, CDR2 FVKESK. V lost 4 bases to trimming and J lost 5 bases; unmatched junction nucleotides: 15. The DNA of the CDR3 is TGTGCCAGCAGCCTCTTAGTCCCCACCCGGACAGGGGAGACCCAGTACTTC. This sequence encodes CASSLLVPTRTGETQYF.

In nucleotides, the CDR3 is TGTGCCATCAGTGAGTCAAACGGGGGGGCCGGCGAGCAGTACTTC. Amino acids: CAISESNGGAGEQYF. V usage is TRBV10-3 and J usage is TRBJ2-7; 8 positions match TRBD2. After removal of 0 bases from V and 6 bases from J, the junction contained 7 bases not matched to a gene. Germline lookup yields CDR1 ENHRY and CDR2 SYGVKD. The CDR3 is 15 residues long.

This chain connects TRBV29-1 to TRBJ2-7; 8 bases line up with TRBD1. V shed 6 bases and J 5 bases; nucleotides not matched to a gene: 3. Germline values: CDR1 SQVTM, CDR2 ANQGSEA. The CDR3 consists of 11 residues. The chain's CDR3 is CSVRTGNEQYF. CDR3 DNA: TGCAGCGTACGGACAGGGAACGAGCAGTACTTC.

This clone has only a few counts. The chain recombines TRBV27 with TRBJ1-1, with 7 bases that match TRBD1. V trimming: 3 bases; J trimming: 5 bases; junction bases outside the gene matches: 6. The CDR3 extends over 14 amino acids. Germline CDR1 is MNHEY and CDR2 is SMNVEV (reference sequence). Written as DNA, the CDR3 is TGTGCCAGCAGTTTCCAGGGGGACTGGACTGAAGCTTTCTTT. Encoded protein: CASSFQGDWTEAFF.

This sequence joins TRBV30 and TRBJ1-1; D ambiguous. This CDR3 is 11 amino acids long. Per germline, CDR1 GTSNPN and CDR2 SVGIG (reference sequence). V was trimmed by 1 base and J by 7 bases, leaving 7 bases between them. DNA of the CDR3: TGTGCCTGGAGTGCCGTACTTGAAGCTTTCTTT. Translating gives CAWSAVLEAFF.

V is TRBV5-4 and J is TRBJ1-2, with D perhaps TRBD1 (6 bases). In germline, CDR1 is SGHNT, CDR2 YYREEE (reference sequence). This CDR3 has 14 residues. Trimming took 7 bases from V and 3 from J, leaving 16 bases between them. Here the CDR3 reads CASRAVGGDYGYTF. CDR3 DNA: TGTGCCAGCCGGGCCGTTGGGGGCGACTATGGCTACACCTTC. Supplemented by reference TRBV5-4 and TRBJ1-2, the full variable domain reads ETGVTQSPTHLIKTRGQQVTLRCSSQSGHNTVSWYQQALGQGPQFIFQYYREEENGRGNFPPRFSGLQFPNYSSELNVNALELDDSALYLCASRAVGGDYGYTFGSGTRLTVV.

V is TRBV2 and J is TRBJ2-2; D remains unclear. V lost 7 bases, J lost 2 bases, and 11 bases lay in between. The CDR3 is 14 amino acids. The V gene's germline CDR1 is SNHLY and CDR2 FYNNEI. CDR3 residues: CASTSITNTGELFF. In nucleotides, the CDR3 is TGTGCCAGCACGTCCATAACTAACACCGGGGAGCTGTTTTTT.

The chain employs TRBV5-1 and TRBJ1-4; D not resolved. The CDR3 extends over 15 amino acids. Germline V gene sequence: CDR1 SGHRS, CDR2 YFSETQ. V dropped 0 bases and J dropped 6 bases, with 12 bases sitting between them. The CDR3 coding sequence is TGCGCCAGCAGCTTGGGAGGTGGGTCGGATGAAAAACTGTTTTTT. Its protein product is CASSLGGGSDEKLFF.

As DNA, the CDR3 is TGCAGCGTTGAGGACAGGGGCTACGAGCAGTACTTC. Its protein product is CSVEDRGYEQYF. V gene TRBV29-1 combines with J gene TRBJ2-7; TRBD1 matches 9 bases. V shed 3 bases, J shed 3 bases, and the junction held 0 bases outside the gene matches. Per the germline V gene, CDR1 is SQVTM and CDR2 is ANQGSEA. This CDR3 is built from 12 residues.

This chain connects TRBV13 to TRBJ1-2; D gene unclear. Trimming stripped 5 bases from V and 4 bases from J, with 17 bases between. There are 15 residues in the CDR3. Germline V lookup: CDR1 PRHDT, CDR2 FYEKMQ (reference sequence). Here the CDR3 DNA reads TGTGCCAGCAGCGAAGCCCCCAGAGGCTCCTATGGCTACACCTTC. Its protein is CASSEAPRGSYGYTF.

The chain carries TRBV7-9 and TRBJ2-3, with 8 bases lining up with TRBD2. After removal of 4 bases from V and 3 bases from J, the junction contained 12 bases not matched to a gene. CDR3 length equals 17 residues. Germline CDR1 and CDR2: SEHNR and FQNEAQ (reference sequence). The CDR3 nucleotides are TGTGCCAGCAGCTCCTCTTTCGGGGGGGCCAAGACAGATACGCAGTATTTT. This codes for CASSSSFGGAKTDTQYF.